These 24 T cell receptor beta chains were sequenced from one sample in a study of blood T cell repertoires in COVID-19. Sequenced by immunoSEQ multiplex PCR; TCRdb stores in-frame clones only, minus some. The table lists about 250,000 clones, around four fifths of them singletons. Material: peripheral blood. The receptors come from a man between 50 and 59 years old with acute or convalescent COVID-19.

The V and J genes are TRBV4-2 and TRBJ2-7; D remains ambiguous. The germline gives CDR1 LGHNA, CDR2 YNFKEQ. Trimming left V 0 bases short and J 0 bases short, with 6 bases between. The CDR3 is made up of 14 amino acids. CDR3 protein: CASSQEHSSYEQYF. The CDR3 DNA follows: TGTGCCAGCAGCCAAGAGCACAGCTCCTACGAGCAGTACTTC.

V usage is TRBV28 and J usage is TRBJ1-1; D is uncertain. The CDR3 extends over 15 amino acids. The germline gives CDR1 MDHEN, CDR2 SYDVKM. V was shortened by 5 bases and J by 3 bases, with 16 bases between the two germline ends. The chain's CDR3 is CASSPEEGSYTEAFF. In nucleotides, the CDR3 is TGTGCCAGCAGTCCCGAGGAGGGAAGTTACACTGAAGCTTTCTTT.

This clone was seen once. This chain uses TRBV6-4 with TRBJ1-6; D possibly corresponds to TRBD1 (5 bases). This CDR3 has 13 amino acids. Between the trimmed V and J ends, which lost 3 bases and 5 bases, there was a span of 5 bases. The germline gives CDR1 MRHNA, CDR2 SNTAGT. The CDR3 nucleotides are TGTGCCAGCAGTGAAGGGGATAATTCACCCCTCCACTTT. Translated, it gives CASSEGDNSPLHF.

The gene calls are TRBV7-6 and TRBJ1-5, with a tentative D call TRBD1 (6 bases). CDR3 size: 14 residues. Germline CDR1 SGHVS, CDR2 FNYEAQ. Trimming took 1 base from V and 6 from J, leaving 10 bases between them. The DNA of the CDR3 is TGTGCCAGCAGCTTAGGGACAGCAACTCAGCCCCAGCATTTT. Its protein is CASSLGTATQPQHF.

This sequence joins TRBV11-3 and TRBJ2-1; D gene ambiguous. From germline, CDR1 is SGHNT and CDR2 YENEEA. V was pared by 3 bases and J by 5 bases, with 11 bases between. The CDR3 consists of 14 residues. This CDR3 is CASSFPLSNNEQFF. In DNA, the CDR3 is TGTGCCAGCAGCTTCCCTCTAAGTAACAATGAGCAGTTCTTC.

This clone was counted between two and nine times. The V gene is TRBV7-9, the J gene TRBJ2-6; D is perhaps TRBD2 (6 bases). Between the trimmed V and J ends, which lost 3 bases and 0 bases, there was a span of 18 bases. Germline values: CDR1 SEHNR, CDR2 FQNEAQ (reference sequence). CDR3 length: 19 residues. CDR3: CASSFPGTPLHSGANVLTF. In nucleotides, the CDR3 is TGTGCCAGCAGCTTCCCAGGGACTCCCTTACACTCTGGGGCCAACGTCCTGACTTTC.

The chain recombines TRBV11-2 with TRBJ1-3; D is unclear. CDR3 length equals 15 residues. Germline CDR1 is SGHAT and CDR2 is FQNNGV. V was pared by 1 base and J by 0 bases, with 7 bases between. In nucleotides, the CDR3 is TGTGCCAGCAGCTTAGGAGGGAGCTCTGGAAACACCATATATTTT. It is translated as CASSLGGSSGNTIYF. The full variable domain, with the rest looked up from reference TRBV11-2 and TRBJ1-3, is EAGVAQSPRYKIIEKRQSVAFWCNPISGHATLYWYQQILGQGPKLLIQFQNNGVVDDSQLPKDRFSAERLKGVDSTLKIQPAKLEDSAVYLCASSLGGSSGNTIYFGEGSWLTVV.

J is TRBJ2-2 and V is TRBV27; no reliable D call. This CDR3 is 12 amino acids long. Germline V CDR1 and CDR2: MNHEY, SMNVEV (reference sequence). Trimming stripped 6 bases from V and 4 bases from J, with 6 bases between. DNA for the CDR3: TGTGCCAGCAGCTATATCACCGGGGAGCTGTTTTTT. Protein: CASSYITGELFF.

The chain is built from TRBV28 and TRBJ2-6; TRBD1 agrees at 7 bases. The CDR3 length is 12 residues. Trimming removed 10 bases from V and 8 bases from J; junction bases left unmatched: 5. The germline V gene encodes CDR1 MDHEN and CDR2 SYDVKM. For the CDR3, the DNA is TGTGCCACCCGACAGGGCTCCAACGTCCTGACTTTC. It codes for CATRQGSNVLTF.

This chain connects TRBV10-1 to TRBJ1-4; 8 positions match TRBD1. The CDR3 consists of 13 residues. Germline V gene lookup returns CDR1 WNHNN and CDR2 SYGVQD (reference sequence). J gave up 13 bases and V 3 bases, and 7 bases lay outside the gene matches. The CDR3 region has the DNA TGCGCCAGCAGTGAAGACAGGGGAGCATTACTGTTTTTT. Its protein product is CASSEDRGALLFF.

The chain carries TRBV5-5 and TRBJ2-7, with a possible D match to TRBD2 (5 bases). The CDR3 sequence is 13 residues long. The V end lost 2 bases, the J end lost 4 bases, and 10 bases lay between the germline ends. The germline V gene encodes CDR1 SGHKS and CDR2 YYEKEE (reference sequence). The CDR3 here is CASSLWEPYEQYF. The CDR3 nucleotides are TGTGCCAGCAGCTTATGGGAGCCTTACGAGCAGTACTTC.

The rearrangement links TRBV5-1 to TRBJ1-4, with D tentatively TRBD1 (6 bases). Germline values: CDR1 SGHRS, CDR2 YFSETQ. V lost 7 bases to trimming and J lost 0 bases, with 16 bases between them. The CDR3 is 16 residues long. The CDR3 sequence: CASGELGTPTNEKLFF. The CDR3 nucleotides read TGCGCCAGCGGGGAGTTAGGGACACCAACTAATGAAAAACTGTTTTTT.

The V gene is TRBV19, the J gene TRBJ1-1, with D possibly matching TRBD1 (6 bases). V was clipped by 6 bases and J by 4 bases, with 12 bases between them. Germline V lookup: CDR1 LNHDA, CDR2 SQIVND (reference sequence). This CDR3 comprises 13 residues. CDR3 DNA: TGTGCCAGTAGAAAACAGGGCCTCACTGAAGCTTTCTTT. Amino acid sequence: CASRKQGLTEAFF.

This chain connects TRBV7-2 to TRBJ1-3; D call uncertain. CDR1 is SGHTA and CDR2 is FQGNSA in the germline V gene. The CDR3 is made up of 14 amino acids. V was cut by 3 bases and J by 0 bases, with 6 bases left in between. In nucleotides, the CDR3 is TGTGCCAGCAGCTTGACTTACTCTGGAAACACCATATATTTT. As protein: CASSLTYSGNTIYF.

The chain has TRBV24-1 and TRBJ1-2; no definite D call. This CDR3 has 12 amino acids. Trimming took 4 bases from V and 8 from J, leaving 10 bases between them. The germline CDR1 and CDR2 sequences are KGHDR and SFDVKD. This CDR3 is CATSDRSAGYTF. In nucleotides, the CDR3 is TGTGCCACCAGTGACCGCAGCGCGGGCTACACCTTC.

V usage is TRBV13 and J usage is TRBJ1-3; 7 bases are shared with TRBD1. V shed 5 bases, J shed 4 bases, and the junction held 11 bases outside the gene matches. The CDR3 runs 16 residues. In germline, CDR1 is PRHDT, CDR2 FYEKMQ (reference sequence). The CDR3, as DNA: TGTGCCAGCAGCCTCACCGGAACAGGGGCAGGAAACACCATATATTTT. It codes for CASSLTGTGAGNTIYF.

V is TRBV4-1 and J is TRBJ1-6; D is unresolved. The V end lost 4 bases, the J end lost 6 bases, and 16 bases lay between the germline ends. Germline CDR1 MGHRA, CDR2 YSYEKL. This CDR3 has 16 residues. The CDR3 here is CASSPTSRDSNSPLHF. CDR3 in DNA: TGCGCCAGCAGCCCCACCAGCCGGGATTCTAATTCACCCCTCCACTTT.

In the case of this clone: This specimen includes other DNA sequences encoding the same CDR3. The chain employs TRBV12-5 and TRBJ2-7; 10 positions match TRBD1. Germline assignment: CDR1 LGHNT and CDR2 FRNRAP. The CDR3 loop spans 15 amino acids. J was trimmed by 0 bases and V by 1 base; bases with no gene match: 0. The CDR3 protein is CASGLGTGGSYEQYF. CDR3 sequence (DNA): TGTGCTAGTGGTTTGGGGACAGGGGGCTCCTACGAGCAGTACTTC.

This clone was counted a few times. This chain uses TRBV18 with TRBJ1-1, with 7 bases lining up with TRBD1. J was trimmed by 7 bases and V by 7 bases; bases with no gene match: 9. Per germline, CDR1 KGHSH and CDR2 LQKENI. This CDR3 contains 13 residues. The CDR3 reads CASLTYRDSEAFF. Written as DNA, the CDR3 is TGTGCCAGCTTAACCTACCGGGACAGTGAAGCTTTCTTT.

The V call is TRBV7-9, the J call TRBJ2-1; 8 bases line up with TRBD1. This CDR3 is 14 amino acids long. The germline CDR1 and CDR2 sequences are SEHNR and FQNEAQ (reference sequence). V shed 4 bases, J shed 12 bases, and the junction held 11 bases outside the gene matches. The CDR3 spells CASSSQTDRVGQFF. CDR3 coding DNA: TGTGCCAGCAGCTCCCAAACGGACAGGGTTGGGCAGTTCTTC.

The V gene is TRBV11-3, the J gene TRBJ2-2; weak D call: TRBD2 (6 bases). CDR3 size: 14 residues. The V and J ends lost 7 bases and 7 bases respectively, with 16 bases between them. Germline V gives CDR1 SGHNT, CDR2 YENEEA. The CDR3: CASIPGGSDGELFF. The CDR3 DNA is TGTGCCAGCATCCCCGGGGGTTCCGACGGGGAGCTGTTTTTT.

This clone was picked up a small number of times. The chain combines TRBV6-5 with TRBJ1-5; possible D gene TRBD1, 5 bases. This CDR3 contains 15 residues. Germline CDR1 MNHEY, CDR2 SVGAGI. V gave up 5 bases and J gave up 2 bases, with 13 bases separating them. This chain's CDR3 is CASSRQGTGNQPQHF. The CDR3 region has the DNA TGTGCCAGCAGTCGCCAGGGTACGGGCAATCAGCCCCAGCATTTT.

As concerns this clone: Other DNA sequences in the sample encode the same CDR3. This rearrangement joins TRBV5-1 to TRBJ1-2, with D hard to call. The germline V gene has CDR1 SGHRS and CDR2 YFSETQ. V lost 4 bases and J lost 4, with 11 bases in between. The CDR3 is 13 residues long. The DNA of the CDR3 is TGCGCCAGCAGCCCTAGGGAGGGCTATGGCTACACCTTC. This sequence encodes CASSPREGYGYTF.

The genes are TRBV19 and TRBJ1-5; D gene uncertain. V lost 7 bases and J lost 0, with 13 bases in between. The CDR3 loop spans 15 amino acids. Germline lookup yields CDR1 LNHDA and CDR2 SQIVND (reference sequence). CDR3 coding DNA: TGTGCCAGTACCGGGAGGGCGGGTAGCAATCAGCCCCAGCATTTT. This gives the protein CASTGRAGSNQPQHF. The entire variable domain, with the rest obtained from reference TRBV19 and TRBJ1-5, is as follows: DGGITQSPKYLFRKEGQNVTLSCEQNLNHDAMYWYRQDPGQGLRLIYYSQIVNDFQKGDIAEGYSVSREKKESFPLTVTSAQKNPTAFYLCASTGRAGSNQPQHFGDGTRLSIL.